Listed here are 7 T cell receptor beta chains from one sample, sequenced in a study of T cells in Graves' hyperthyroidism and ophthalmopathy. Amplification of TCR beta CDR3 regions used RNA as the template. Researchers ran a first-round RT-PCR on the TCR CDR3 using the HTBI primer set. TCRdb analysed the multiplex PCR reads with MiXCR anew, one entry per CDR3 protein. The sample gives 300,000 to 450,000 distinct CDR3 sequences, roughly 14% of which show up once; 9.5% to 11% is in the top ten. The sequencing input was blood. These receptors were taken from a woman aged 60-75 years with Graves' hyperthyroidism.

This clonotype was counted ten times or more. The chain employs TRBV27 and TRBJ2-2; tentatively, D is TRBD1 (6 bases). Between the trimmed V and J ends, which lost 7 bases and 8 bases, there was a span of 14 bases. The CDR3 covers 13 residues. Germline V gives CDR1 MNHEY, CDR2 SMNVEV (reference sequence). The CDR3 coding sequence is TGTGCCAGCACCCTCAACAGGGCGGGGGAGCTGTTTTTT. Its translation is CASTLNRAGELFF.

There are many counts of this clonotype. The chain links TRBV2 to TRBJ1-1; D remains unclear. Germline values: CDR1 SNHLY, CDR2 FYNNEI. CDR3 length equals 14 residues. V lost 4 bases and J lost 0, with 9 bases in between. The DNA for the CDR3 is TGTGCCAGCAGTGGCCAGACCCTGAACACTGAAGCTTTCTTT. Protein: CASSGQTLNTEAFF.

Comment on this clonotype: Germline and junction disagree at one end, which may indicate a read error. This chain joins TRBV7-7 and TRBJ2-5; 11 bases fit TRBD2. Germline V CDR1 and CDR2: SSHAT, FNYEAQ (reference sequence). The CDR3 is 17 amino acids. CDR3 region: CASSLLGGLAVGETQYF. The DNA of the CDR3 is TGTGCTAGCAGCTTACTAGGGGGACTAGCGGTCGGGGAGACCCAGTACTTC.

Only a few counts were recorded for this clonotype. V is TRBV7-9 and J is TRBJ2-5, with TRBD1 matching over 10 bases. Germline V gene lookup returns CDR1 SEHNR and CDR2 FQNEAQ (reference sequence). This CDR3 is 18 amino acids long. J was trimmed by 1 base and V by 5 bases; bases with no gene match: 13. Here the CDR3 reads CASSLRQGAQRGQETQYF. The CDR3 nucleotides are TGTGCCAGCAGCCTCCGACAGGGGGCCCAAAGGGGCCAAGAGACCCAGTACTTC. The full variable domain, its missing parts supplied by reference TRBV7-9 and TRBJ2-5, is DTGVSQNPRHKITKRGQNVTFRCDPISEHNRLYWYRQTLGQGPEFLTYFQNEAQLEKSRLLSDRFSAERPKGSFSTLEIQRTEQGDSAMYLCASSLRQGAQRGQETQYFGPGTRLLVL.

This clonotype has more than one count but fewer than ten. The V and J genes are TRBV10-3 and TRBJ2-1, with a tentative D call TRBD2 (6 bases). Trimming cost V 4 bases and J 8 bases, with 12 bases left between them. CDR3 length: 13 amino acids. Germline lookup yields CDR1 ENHRY and CDR2 SYGVKD. CDR3 region: CAISAGELDEQFF. In DNA, the CDR3 is TGTGCCATCAGTGCGGGAGAGTTGGATGAGCAGTTCTTC.

This clonotype was observed at least ten times. V usage is TRBV27 and J usage is TRBJ2-7; a weak D match, TRBD2 (6 bases). This CDR3 spans 14 amino acids. V lost 5 bases, J lost 5 bases, and 16 bases lay in between. In germline, CDR1 is MNHEY, CDR2 SMNVEV (reference sequence). The CDR3 DNA reads TGTGCCAGCAGTCCGTCGGGGGTGCGGAACGAGCAGTACTTC. It yields the protein CASSPSGVRNEQYF.

This clonotype turned up a few times. V and J are TRBV18 and TRBJ2-3; D ambiguous. Deletions cut 3 bases from V and 4 bases from J, with 14 bases between. The CDR3 sequence is 15 residues long. Germline V CDR1 and CDR2: KGHSH, LQKENI. For the CDR3, the DNA is TGTGCCAGCTCACCGTCGCTAGTATCCCCAGATACGCAGTATTTT. It translates to CASSPSLVSPDTQYF.